The clone carrying this T cell receptor (beta chain) was recorded a few times. One entry per CDR3 protein, called by TCRdb with MiXCR from the 5' RACE reads. The repertoire holds tens of thousands of distinct CDR3 sequences, with roughly 6% as singletons. Trimming pared 7 bases from V and 2 bases from J, leaving 12 bases between. Germline CDR1 reads MNHEY; CDR2 reads SVGEGT. The length of the CDR3 is 13 residues. The data were taken from a study of early T cells in non-severe SARS-CoV-2 infection. This clonotype originated in an adult who was a healthcare worker with PCR-confirmed SARS-CoV-2 infection or an uninfected control (not recorded which). The sample was whole blood. V gene TRBV6-2 or TRBV6-3 combines with J gene TRBJ2-7, with TRBD2 as a possible D gene (6 bases). The CDR3 loop reads CASTQLAPYEQYF. The CDR3, as DNA: TGTGCCAGCACCCAACTAGCCCCCTACGAGCAGTACTTC.